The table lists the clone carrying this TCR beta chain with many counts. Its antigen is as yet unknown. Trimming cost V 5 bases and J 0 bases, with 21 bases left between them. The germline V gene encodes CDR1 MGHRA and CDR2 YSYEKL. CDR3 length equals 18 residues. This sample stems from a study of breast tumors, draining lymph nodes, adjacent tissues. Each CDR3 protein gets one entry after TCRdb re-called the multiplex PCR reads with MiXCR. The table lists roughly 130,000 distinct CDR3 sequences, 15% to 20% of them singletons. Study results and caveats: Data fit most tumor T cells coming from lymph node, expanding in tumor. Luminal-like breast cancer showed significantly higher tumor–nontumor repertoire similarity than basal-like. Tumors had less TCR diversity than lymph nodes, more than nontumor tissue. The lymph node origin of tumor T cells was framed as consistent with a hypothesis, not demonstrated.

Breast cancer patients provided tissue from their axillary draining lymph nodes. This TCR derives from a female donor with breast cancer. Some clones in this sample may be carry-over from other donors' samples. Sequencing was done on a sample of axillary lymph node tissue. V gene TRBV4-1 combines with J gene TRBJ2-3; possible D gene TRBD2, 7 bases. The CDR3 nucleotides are TGCGCCAGCAGCTCTAATGGGGGGGGCAGGCAAAGCACAGATACGCAGTATTTT. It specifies CASSSNGGGRQSTDTQYF.